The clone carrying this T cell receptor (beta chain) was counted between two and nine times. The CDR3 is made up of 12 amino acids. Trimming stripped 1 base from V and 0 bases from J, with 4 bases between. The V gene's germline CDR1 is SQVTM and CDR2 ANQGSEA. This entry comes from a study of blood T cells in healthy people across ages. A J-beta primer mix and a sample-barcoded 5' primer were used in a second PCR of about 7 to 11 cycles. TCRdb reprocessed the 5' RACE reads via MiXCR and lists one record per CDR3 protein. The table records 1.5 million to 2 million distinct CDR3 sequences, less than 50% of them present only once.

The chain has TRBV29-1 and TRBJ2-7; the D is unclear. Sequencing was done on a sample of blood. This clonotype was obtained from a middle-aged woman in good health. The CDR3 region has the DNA TGCAGCGTTGAAGGTGCCTCCTACGAGCAGTACTTC. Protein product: CSVEGASYEQYF.